The TCR beta chain described here comes from a study of a mutant IDH1 vaccine in newly diagnosed glioma. Study information: There were 62.5% males and roughly 40% females among treated patients, whose mean age was approximately 44 years. Every participant had undergone radiotherapy, temozolomide, or both before, and most underwent both.

Concerning this clone itself: Antigen unknown.

General study points: Pseudoprogression seemed unrelated to changes in top peripheral T cell clonotypes. Researchers report vaccine-induced immune responses in approximately 95% of patients.

Method: immunoSEQ multiplex PCR; TCRdb's copy keeps in-frame clones and lacks some. The repertoire consists of about 30,000 clones, with around 80% occurring once and the leading ten covering roughly a fifth. Stated time point: baseline, week 1 (first vaccination visit). Treatment described: pre-vaccination baseline after standard-of-care therapy. The sample here was PBMCs, taken from a glioma patient treated with radiotherapy, temozolomide or both. This sequence was found in a man in his thirties or forties with glioma.

This CDR3 is CASSLEPSDTEAFF. The CDR3, as DNA: TGTGCCAGCAGCTTAGAGCCATCCGACACTGAAGCTTTCTTT. The rearrangement links TRBV11-2 to TRBJ1-1, with D hard to call. Trimming cost V 0 bases and J 3 bases, with 8 bases left between them. This CDR3 spans 14 amino acids. Germline V gives CDR1 SGHAT, CDR2 FQNNGV. Supplemented by reference TRBV11-2 and TRBJ1-1, the full variable domain reads EAGVAQSPRYKIIEKRQSVAFWCNPISGHATLYWYQQILGQGPKLLIQFQNNGVVDDSQLPKDRFSAERLKGVDSTLKIQPAKLEDSAVYLCASSLEPSDTEAFFGQGTRLTVV.